The 24 T cell receptor beta chains given below trace back to one sample, sequenced in a study of Graves' ophthalmopathy and Graves' hyperthyroidism. The TCR beta CDR3 regions underwent amplification from RNA transcripts. The library came from an HTBI-primed first-round RT-PCR and a second-round multiplex PCR. Via MiXCR, TCRdb re-called the multiplex PCR reads, giving one row per CDR3 protein. The data contain approximately 460,000 distinct CDR3 sequences, approximately 14% of them singletons. The sample taken for sequencing was blood. The source of these receptors is a woman in her twenties or thirties with Graves' ophthalmopathy.

This clonotype was picked up a small number of times. Just one base apart from a much larger clone, this may be a read error. The chain employs TRBV6-1 and TRBJ2-7; 12 nucleotides agree with TRBD2. The CDR3 loop spans 19 amino acids. CDR1 is MNHNS and CDR2 is SASEGT in the germline V gene. Here the CDR3 DNA reads TGTGCCAGCAGTGGTACCGGTAGGGGACGACTAGCGGGAGTCTACAAGCAGTACTTC. It codes for CASSGTGRGRLAGVYKQYF.

This clonotype turned up a few times. A much larger clone lies a single base off, so this may be a read error. The V gene is TRBV6-1, the J gene TRBJ2-7, with 7 bases identical to TRBD1. This CDR3 comprises 15 residues. The germline gives CDR1 MNHNS, CDR2 SASEGT. This CDR3 is CASRRTGVGSYDQYF. CDR3 sequence (DNA): TGTGCCAGCAGACGTACAGGGGTGGGCTCCTACGATCAGTACTTC.

Many counts were recorded for this clonotype. The chain uses TRBV5-1 and TRBJ2-7, with 8 nucleotides matching TRBD1. The V gene's germline CDR1 is SGHRS and CDR2 YFSETQ. The CDR3 loop spans 15 amino acids. Trimming at V came to 4 bases and at J to 1 base, leaving 7 bases not matched to a gene. The CDR3 spells CASSTRGRLSYEQYF. The DNA for the CDR3 is TGCGCCAGCAGCACCAGGGGGCGACTTTCCTACGAGCAGTACTTC.

This clonotype was seen more than once but under ten times. V gene TRBV6-5 combines with J gene TRBJ2-7, with D perhaps being TRBD1 or TRBD2 (6 bases each). V lost 5 bases and J 6 bases, leaving 17 bases between the germline ends. The CDR3 covers 14 residues. Germline V gene sequence: CDR1 MNHEY, CDR2 SVGAGI. The CDR3 DNA follows: TGTGCCAGCAGTCTAAGAGGGGGGTACGTCGAGCAGTACTTC. It encodes CASSLRGGYVEQYF.

Of note for this clonotype: A read error is possible here, since a much larger clone lies one base away. This CDR3 is missing its conserved last phenylalanine or tryptophan, likely due to a read error. V is TRBV11-2 and J is TRBJ2-7; unclear D gene. CDR3 size: 12 residues. From germline, CDR1 is SGHAT and CDR2 FQNNGV. The ends were cut back, 1 base at V and 5 bases at J, with 6 bases in the middle. The CDR3 DNA follows: TGTGCCAGCAGCTTAGGAGACAACGAGCAGTACTTA. This gives the protein CASSLGDNEQYL.

In this sample, this clonotype turned up many times. The CDR3 DNA sequence: TGTGCCTGGAGTGTAAAAGGGGGAAGTGAAGCTTTCTTT. Its translation is CAWSVKGGSEAFF. The rearrangement uses TRBV30 and TRBJ1-1; perhaps TRBD1 as D (6 bases). The CDR3 spans 13 residues. V was clipped by 0 bases and J by 7 bases, with 12 bases between them. Looked up from germline, CDR1 is GTSNPN and CDR2 is SVGIG (reference sequence).

This clonotype has at least ten counts. Relative to the germline gene, one junction end is altered; a read error may explain this. The CDR3 spells CASSSSRGTIF. Written as DNA, the CDR3 is TGTGCCAGCAGCTCAAGCAGGGGGACGATCTTT. The rearrangement joins TRBV27 to TRBJ1-1, with 7 bases identical to TRBD1. The CDR3 is 11 residues long. Germline CDR1 is MNHEY and CDR2 is SMNVEV (reference sequence).

This clonotype was seen at least ten times. V and J are TRBV6-1 and TRBJ1-2, with a weak D call TRBD1 (6 bases). The CDR3 is 15 amino acids. V lost 5 bases to trimming and J lost 0 bases, with 13 bases between them. Germline assignment: CDR1 MNHNS and CDR2 SASEGT. CDR3: CASSTIRGTNYGYTF. The CDR3 DNA reads TGTGCCAGCAGTACAATCAGGGGAACTAACTATGGCTACACCTTC.

Ten or more counts support this clonotype. The J gene is TRBJ2-5, the V gene TRBV6-2 or TRBV6-3, with 11 bases identical to TRBD2. Looked up from germline, CDR1 is MNHEY and CDR2 is SVGEGT. With 7 bases clipped from V and 2 bases from J, the junction kept 9 bases outside the gene matches. CDR3 length: 16 residues. CDR3 DNA sequence: TGTGCCAGCAATCCACTAGCGGGGGTCTCACAAGAGACCCAGTACTTC. This codes for CASNPLAGVSQETQYF.

This clonotype appeared a single time. V and J are TRBV12-3 or TRBV12-4 and TRBJ2-7; tentative D call: TRBD2 (6 bases). Trimming shortened V by 3 bases and J by 6 bases, and 15 bases separated the two germline ends. CDR3 length equals 14 residues. Here the CDR3 DNA reads TGTGCCAGCAGTTTCCTGGCTGCCGGGGGCGAGCAGTACTTC. It codes for CASSFLAAGGEQYF.

This clonotype has a count of ten or more. V gene TRBV7-2 combines with J gene TRBJ1-2; a weak D match, TRBD1 (5 bases). The CDR3 is 13 residues long. Germline V CDR1 and CDR2: SGHTA, FQGNSA. V was trimmed by 6 bases and J by 6 bases, leaving 14 bases between them. CDR3 in amino acids: CASSSTERNGYTF. For the CDR3, the DNA is TGTGCCAGCAGTTCGACAGAGCGGAATGGCTACACCTTC.

This clonotype has only a few counts. This rearrangement joins TRBV4-1 to TRBJ2-7; 9 nucleotides match TRBD1. CDR1 and CDR2 from the germline V gene are MGHRA and YSYEKL. The CDR3 is made up of 16 amino acids. V was pared by 1 base and J by 1 base, with 5 bases of the junction left unmatched. CDR3 nucleotide sequence: TGCGCCAGCAGCCAAGGCCCTGGGACAGGGTCCTACGAGCAGTACTTC. This sequence encodes CASSQGPGTGSYEQYF.

This clonotype was observed a few times. The rearrangement joins TRBV11-2 to TRBJ2-7; D possibly corresponds to TRBD2 (7 bases). Germline V gene sequence: CDR1 SGHAT, CDR2 FQNNGV. Trimming pared 1 base from V and 3 bases from J, leaving 13 bases between. The CDR3 sequence is 15 residues long. Written as DNA, the CDR3 is TGTGCCAGCAGCTTAGGCAGGGGAGGGGGCTACGAGCAGTACTTC. As protein: CASSLGRGGGYEQYF.

Remarks on this clonotype: A much larger clone differs from this one at a single base, so this may be a read error. The V gene is TRBV20-1, the J gene TRBJ2-7; D is ambiguous. This CDR3 contains 13 residues. V was cut by 2 bases and J by 1 base, with 9 bases left in between. Looked up from germline, CDR1 is DFQATT and CDR2 is SNEGSKA (reference sequence). Written as DNA, the CDR3 is TGCAGTGCTAGATTGGCGGCTTCCTACGAGCAGTACTTC. Its protein is CSARLAASYEQYF.

In this sample, this clonotype turned up many times. The J gene is TRBJ1-1, the V gene TRBV6-1; TRBD1 might be the D (6 bases). Germline-derived CDR1 and CDR2 are MNHNS and SASEGT. The CDR3 covers 16 residues. The V end lost 6 bases, the J end lost 1 base, and 18 bases lay between the germline ends. CDR3 DNA sequence: TGTGCCAGCAGAGCCGATAACAGGGAGTGGAACACTGAAGCTTTCTTT. Translating it yields CASRADNREWNTEAFF.

Many counts were recorded for this clonotype. The chain is built from TRBV6-1 and TRBJ1-2, with D unresolved. This CDR3 is built from 12 residues. The V and J ends lost 8 bases and 3 bases respectively, with 10 bases between them. The germline V gene encodes CDR1 MNHNS and CDR2 SASEGT. The CDR3 DNA reads TGTGCCAGCGGGAGGGCGGACTATGGCTACACCTTC. Translation gives CASGRADYGYTF.

A word on this clonotype: One end of the junction does not line up with germline, which may come from a read error. The chain combines TRBV19 with TRBJ1-5; no definite D call. Germline-derived CDR1 and CDR2 are LNHDA and SQIVND (reference sequence). The CDR3 runs to 12 residues. This chain's CDR3 is CASSLGYQPQRF. The CDR3 nucleotides are TGTGCCAGTAGTCTGGGTTATCAGCCCCAGCGTTTT.

The rearrangement joins TRBV6-1 to TRBJ1-5, with 7 bases matching TRBD1. The junction had 5 bases not matched to a gene; V was cut back by 1 base and J by 5 bases. The V gene's germline CDR1 is MNHNS and CDR2 SASEGT. This CDR3 spans 15 amino acids. CDR3 in DNA: TGTGCCAGCAGTGAAGAAGGGGGCGGCTATCAGCCCCAGCATTTT. Amino acid sequence: CASSEEGGGYQPQHF.

Regarding this clonotype: A much larger clone lies one base from this, so it may be a read error. The genes are TRBV7-9 and TRBJ1-2; D remains unclear. The CDR3 runs to 14 residues. The germline gives CDR1 SEHNR, CDR2 FQNEAQ (reference sequence). CDR3 DNA: TGTGCCAGCAGCTTAGGGCTCAGGAACTATGGCTTCACCTTC. Amino acids: CASSLGLRNYGFTF.

In its sample, this clonotype was seen many times. The V and J genes are TRBV6-5 and TRBJ1-5, with D possibly being TRBD1 (6 bases). With 1 base removed from V and 4 bases from J, the gap between germline ends came to 11 bases. The germline V gene encodes CDR1 MNHEY and CDR2 SVGAGI. The CDR3 is 15 amino acids. The CDR3 nucleotides are TGTGCCAGCAGTTACTGGGGGACACCTAATCAGCCCCAGCATTTT. Translation gives CASSYWGTPNQPQHF.

In this sample, this clonotype turned up many times. The chain joins TRBV24-1 to TRBJ2-7, with TRBD1 identical over 7 bases. The germline V gene has CDR1 KGHDR and CDR2 SFDVKD. J was trimmed by 0 bases and V by 7 bases; bases with no gene match: 5. This CDR3 is built from 14 residues. CDR3 in amino acids: CATRRDRSSYEQYF. As DNA, the CDR3 is TGTGCCACCAGAAGGGACAGAAGCTCCTACGAGCAGTACTTC.

Many counts were recorded for this clonotype. The chain carries TRBV12-3 or TRBV12-4 and TRBJ2-5, with D maybe TRBD2 (7 bases). There are 15 residues in the CDR3. V lost 3 bases, J lost 5 bases, and 16 bases lay in between. This CDR3 reads CASSFLAGAGETQYF. The CDR3 region has the DNA TGTGCCAGCAGTTTTCTGGCGGGGGCCGGGGAGACCCAGTACTTC.

This clonotype came up many times. The chain uses TRBV28 and TRBJ2-7; tentatively, D is TRBD1 (6 bases). The V end lost 3 bases, the J end lost 4 bases, and 13 bases lay between the germline ends. In germline, CDR1 is MDHEN, CDR2 SYDVKM. This CDR3 is built from 14 residues. CDR3 in amino acids: CASSLDGQRYEQYF. CDR3 bases: TGTGCCAGCAGTTTGGACGGACAGAGATACGAGCAGTACTTC. Full variable domain (remainder filled in from reference TRBV28 and TRBJ2-7): DVKVTQSSRYLVKRTGEKVFLECVQDMDHENMFWYRQDPGLGLRLIYFSYDVKMKEKGDIPEGYSVSREKKERFSLILESASTNQTSMYLCASSLDGQRYEQYFGPGTRLTVT.

This clonotype has at least ten counts. The chain carries TRBV27 and TRBJ1-1, with TRBD1 identical over 7 bases. Germline V gives CDR1 MNHEY, CDR2 SMNVEV (reference sequence). CDR3 size: 12 residues. V was pared by 8 bases and J by 5 bases, with 5 bases of the junction left unmatched. This chain's CDR3 is CASWDSPTEAFF. Written as DNA, the CDR3 is TGTGCCAGCTGGGACAGCCCGACTGAAGCTTTCTTT.